This is a list of T cell receptor beta chains from one sample in a study of T cells in Graves' hyperthyroidism and ophthalmopathy. TCRdb passed the multiplex PCR reads through MiXCR, listing each CDR3 protein once. The sample lists approximately 690,000 distinct CDR3 sequences; less than 25% were seen once. The sequencing input was blood. The receptor source for this set is a man aged 25 to 45 with Graves' ophthalmopathy. The CDR3 runs from the conserved cysteine through the conserved F or W. D genes are given only for firm matches. Clone size, where shown, is once, few, many, or a class for clones that have expanded.

V gene: TRBV5-8; D gene: TRBD1; clone size: few; J gene: TRBJ1-4; CDR3 protein: CASSPGTGGLDEKLFF; CDR3 DNA: TGTGCCAGCAGCCCTGGGACAGGGGGCCTCGATGAAAAACTGTTTTTT
V gene: TRBV2; D gene: NA; clone size: many; J gene: TRBJ2-3; CDR3 protein: CASSEAQRTDTQYF; CDR3 DNA: TGTGCCAGCAGTGAAGCGCAACGGACAGATACGCAGTATTTT
V gene: TRBV5-1; D gene: NA; clone size: few; J gene: TRBJ2-2; CDR3 protein: CASSLDGALAGELFF; CDR3 DNA: TGCGCCAGCAGCTTGGATGGGGCGCTCGCCGGGGAGCTGTTTTTT
V gene: TRBV27; D gene: TRBD2; clone size: NA; J gene: TRBJ2-1; CDR3 protein: CASSSGLALYNEQFF; CDR3 DNA: TGTGCCAGCAGTTCCGGACTAGCGCTTTACAATGAGCAGTTCTTC
V gene: TRBV20-1; D gene: TRBD2; clone size: NA; J gene: TRBJ2-5; CDR3 protein: CSAYLSSGSYQETQYF; CDR3 DNA: TGCAGTGCTTATTTGTCTAGCGGGAGTTACCAAGAGACCCAGTACTTC
V gene: TRBV7-2; D gene: NA; clone size: many; J gene: TRBJ1-1; CDR3 protein: CASSFGSGNTEAFF; CDR3 DNA: TGTGCCAGCAGCTTTGGGTCAGGGAACACTGAAGCTTTCTTT
V gene: TRBV30; D gene: NA; clone size: NA; J gene: TRBJ1-1; CDR3 protein: CAWKEGEAFF; CDR3 DNA: TGTGCCTGGAAGGAGGGGGAAGCTTTCTTT
V gene: TRBV24-1; D gene: NA; clone size: NA; J gene: TRBJ2-6; CDR3 protein: CATSEGAGANVLTF; CDR3 DNA: TGTGCCACCAGTGAAGGGGCTGGGGCCAACGTCCTGACTTTC
V gene: TRBV9; D gene: NA; clone size: few; J gene: TRBJ2-3; CDR3 protein: CASSALQGALTDTQYF; CDR3 DNA: TGTGCCAGCAGCGCGCTACAGGGAGCTCTGACAGATACGCAGTATTTT
V gene: TRBV20-1; D gene: NA; clone size: NA; J gene: TRBJ2-3; CDR3 protein: CSARDGTDTQYF; CDR3 DNA: TGCAGTGCTAGAGACGGCACGGATACGCAGTATTTT
V gene: TRBV4-1; D gene: NA; clone size: few; J gene: TRBJ2-3; CDR3 protein: CASSQVLLSDTQYF; CDR3 DNA: TGCGCCAGCAGCCAAGTTCTCCTATCAGATACGCAGTATTTT
V gene: TRBV19; D gene: TRBD1; clone size: NA; J gene: TRBJ1-5; CDR3 protein: CASRETGSKYSNQPQHF; CDR3 DNA: TGTGCCAGTAGGGAGACAGGGAGCAAATATAGCAATCAGCCCCAGCATTTT
V gene: TRBV6-1; D gene: NA; clone size: once; J gene: TRBJ1-2; CDR3 protein: CASSETLYSRYGYTF; CDR3 DNA: TGTGCCAGCAGTGAAACGCTTTACAGTCGCTATGGCTACACCTTC
V gene: TRBV7-8; D gene: NA; clone size: NA; J gene: TRBJ2-5; CDR3 protein: CASSWGRGDPRETQYF; CDR3 DNA: TGTGCCAGCAGCTGGGGGCGGGGAGACCCTAGGGAGACCCAGTACTTC
V gene: TRBV20-1; D gene: NA; clone size: NA; J gene: TRBJ1-6; CDR3 protein: CSARDLEGPPLHF; CDR3 DNA: TGCAGTGCTAGAGATCTTGAGGGACCACCCCTCCACTTT
V gene: TRBV20-1; D gene: NA; clone size: NA; J gene: TRBJ1-5; CDR3 protein: CSAPVTGNQPQHF; CDR3 DNA: TGCAGTGCCCCGGTAACAGGGAATCAGCCCCAGCATTTT
V gene: TRBV28; D gene: NA; clone size: many; J gene: TRBJ2-7; CDR3 protein: CASSYLNYEQYF; CDR3 DNA: TGTGCCAGCAGCTATCTGAACTACGAGCAGTACTTC
V gene: TRBV6-1; D gene: NA; clone size: few; J gene: TRBJ2-7; CDR3 protein: CASSDIVLVRTYEQYF; CDR3 DNA: TGTGCCAGCAGTGATATCGTACTAGTCCGCACCTACGAGCAGTACTTC
V gene: TRBV27; D gene: TRBD2; clone size: NA; J gene: TRBJ2-1; CDR3 protein: CASSPVAGRSYNEQFF; CDR3 DNA: TGTGCCAGCAGTCCCGTAGCGGGACGCTCCTACAATGAGCAGTTCTTC
V gene: TRBV4-1; D gene: NA; clone size: few; J gene: TRBJ2-7; CDR3 protein: CASSQFAGYDYEQYF; CDR3 DNA: TGCGCCAGCAGCCAGTTTGCGGGCTATGACTACGAGCAGTACTTC
V gene: TRBV28; D gene: TRBD2; clone size: many; J gene: TRBJ2-1; CDR3 protein: CASSLIPLTGGDNEQFF; CDR3 DNA: TGTGCCAGCAGTTTAATACCCCTGACGGGAGGGGACAATGAGCAGTTCTTC
V gene: TRBV6-5; D gene: TRBD2; clone size: few; J gene: TRBJ2-7; CDR3 protein: CASSYGLAGEQYF; CDR3 DNA: TGTGCCAGCAGTTACGGCCTAGCGGGTGAGCAGTACTTC
V gene: TRBV6-5; D gene: TRBD2; clone size: NA; J gene: TRBJ2-1; CDR3 protein: CASSYFLGTSGYNEQFF; CDR3 DNA: TGTGCCAGCAGTTACTTCCTCGGGACTAGCGGTTACAATGAGCAGTTCTTC
V gene: TRBV7-2; D gene: NA; clone size: few; J gene: TRBJ1-1; CDR3 protein: CASSPTGYTEAFF; CDR3 DNA: TGTGCCAGCAGCCCGACAGGTTACACTGAAGCTTTCTTT
V gene: TRBV20-1; D gene: TRBD1; clone size: NA; J gene: TRBJ2-7; CDR3 protein: CSARDSGTGRNERYF; CDR3 DNA: TGCAGTGCTAGAGATTCCGGGACAGGGCGAAACGAGCGGTACTTC
V gene: TRBV13; D gene: NA; clone size: few; J gene: TRBJ2-7; CDR3 protein: CASSLGRGTSLEQYF; CDR3 DNA: TGTGCCAGCAGCTTAGGCCGAGGAACCTCCCTCGAGCAGTACTTC
V gene: TRBV12-3/TRBV12-4; D gene: NA; clone size: many; J gene: TRBJ1-6; CDR3 protein: CASSFQGWGSYNSPLHF; CDR3 DNA: TGTGCCAGCAGTTTCCAGGGATGGGGTTCCTATAATTCACCCCTCCACTTT
V gene: TRBV30; D gene: TRBD1; clone size: NA; J gene: TRBJ1-1; CDR3 protein: CAWSTRTWDSPNTEAFF; CDR3 DNA: TGTGCCTGGAGTACACGGACTTGGGACAGTCCGAACACTGAAGCTTTCTTT
V gene: TRBV28; D gene: NA; clone size: NA; J gene: TRBJ2-3; CDR3 protein: CASSLTVVTDTQYF; CDR3 DNA: TGTGCCAGCAGTCTGACAGTTGTAACAGATACGCAGTATTTT
V gene: TRBV7-2; D gene: TRBD2; clone size: NA; J gene: TRBJ2-5; CDR3 protein: CASSLGFTSGGAKETQYF; CDR3 DNA: TGTGCCAGCAGCCTAGGATTTACTAGCGGGGGGGCCAAGGAGACCCAGTACTTC
V gene: TRBV11-2; D gene: TRBD1; clone size: NA; J gene: TRBJ2-5; CDR3 protein: CASSQRQGAREETQYF; CDR3 DNA: TGTGCCAGCAGCCAAAGACAGGGGGCGAGAGAAGAGACCCAGTACTTC
V gene: TRBV5-1; D gene: NA; clone size: NA; J gene: TRBJ1-4; CDR3 protein: CASSLGHGEKLFF; CDR3 DNA: TGCGCCAGCAGCTTGGGACACGGCGAAAAACTGTTTTTT
V gene: TRBV6-2/TRBV6-3; D gene: NA; clone size: NA; J gene: TRBJ2-3; CDR3 protein: CASTYSPDTQYF; CDR3 DNA: TGTGCCAGCACCTACTCTCCGGATACGCAGTATTTT
V gene: TRBV7-9; D gene: NA; clone size: NA; J gene: TRBJ2-7; CDR3 protein: CASSFGGPRSYEQYF; CDR3 DNA: TGTGCCAGCAGCTTTGGTGGACCGCGATCCTACGAGCAGTACTTC
V gene: TRBV7-2; D gene: NA; clone size: many; J gene: TRBJ2-1; CDR3 protein: CASSFGILKGADEQFF; CDR3 DNA: TGTGCCAGCAGCTTTGGGATCCTAAAGGGAGCCGATGAGCAGTTCTTC
V gene: TRBV5-6; D gene: NA; clone size: NA; J gene: TRBJ2-3; CDR3 protein: CVSSSGVADTQYF; CDR3 DNA: TGTGTCAGCAGCTCCGGAGTTGCAGATACGCAGTATTTT
V gene: TRBV30; D gene: TRBD2; clone size: few; J gene: TRBJ2-1; CDR3 protein: CAWSIGLAYNEQFF; CDR3 DNA: TGTGCCTGGAGCATAGGACTAGCCTATAATGAGCAGTTCTTC
V gene: TRBV5-1; D gene: NA; clone size: few; J gene: TRBJ2-3; CDR3 protein: CASSLAGTTDTQYF; CDR3 DNA: TGCGCCAGCAGCTTGGCGGGGACCACAGATACGCAGTATTTT
V gene: TRBV5-5; D gene: NA; clone size: many; J gene: TRBJ1-3; CDR3 protein: CASSPRTVSGNTIYF; CDR3 DNA: TGTGCCAGCAGCCCCAGGACAGTCTCTGGAAACACCATATATTTT
V gene: TRBV28; D gene: NA; clone size: few; J gene: TRBJ2-2; CDR3 protein: CASNPPAAGTGELFF; CDR3 DNA: TGTGCCAGCAACCCCCCGGCTGCGGGGACCGGGGAGCTGTTTTTT
V gene: TRBV7-9; D gene: NA; clone size: NA; J gene: TRBJ2-5; CDR3 protein: CASSAPLQETQYF; CDR3 DNA: TGTGCCAGCAGCGCCCCGCTCCAAGAGACCCAGTACTTC
V gene: TRBV7-4; D gene: NA; clone size: NA; J gene: TRBJ1-3; CDR3 protein: CASSYGGGGNTIYF; CDR3 DNA: TGTGCCAGCAGCTACGGCGGGGGAGGAAACACCATATATTTT
V gene: TRBV20-1; D gene: NA; clone size: many; J gene: TRBJ2-3; CDR3 protein: CSVKSPSVSTDTQYF; CDR3 DNA: TGCAGTGTTAAGTCCCCTAGCGTCAGCACAGATACGCAGTATTTT
V gene: TRBV5-1; D gene: TRBD2; clone size: many; J gene: TRBJ2-7; CDR3 protein: CASSKPGLGSTYEQYF; CDR3 DNA: TGCGCCAGCAGCAAACCGGGACTAGGGAGTACCTACGAGCAGTACTTC
V gene: TRBV2; D gene: TRBD1; clone size: few; J gene: TRBJ2-5; CDR3 protein: CASKGAERAQETQYF; CDR3 DNA: TGTGCCAGCAAGGGGGCAGAGCGCGCGCAAGAGACCCAGTACTTC
V gene: TRBV10-3; D gene: NA; clone size: NA; J gene: TRBJ2-3; CDR3 protein: CAISDNPGDTQYF; CDR3 DNA: TGTGCCATCAGTGACAACCCCGGGGATACGCAGTATTTT